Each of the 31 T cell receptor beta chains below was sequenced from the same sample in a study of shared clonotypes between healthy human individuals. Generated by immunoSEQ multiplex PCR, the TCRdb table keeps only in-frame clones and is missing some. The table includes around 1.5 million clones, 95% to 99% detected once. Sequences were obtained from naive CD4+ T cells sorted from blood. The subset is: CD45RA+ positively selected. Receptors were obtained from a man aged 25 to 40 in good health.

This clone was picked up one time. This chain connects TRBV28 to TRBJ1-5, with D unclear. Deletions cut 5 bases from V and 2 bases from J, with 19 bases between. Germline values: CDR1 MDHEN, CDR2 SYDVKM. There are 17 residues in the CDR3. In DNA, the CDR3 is TGTGCCAGCAGTGCTCTGAACGCTGGACTGGGCAATCAGCCCCAGCATTTT. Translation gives CASSALNAGLGNQPQHF.

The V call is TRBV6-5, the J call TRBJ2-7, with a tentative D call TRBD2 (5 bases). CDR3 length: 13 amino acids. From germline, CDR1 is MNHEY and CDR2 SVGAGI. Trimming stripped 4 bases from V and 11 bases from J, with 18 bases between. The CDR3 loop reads CASSSSDTSREYF. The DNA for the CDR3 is TGTGCCAGCAGTTCATCCGACACTAGTCGGGAGTACTTC.

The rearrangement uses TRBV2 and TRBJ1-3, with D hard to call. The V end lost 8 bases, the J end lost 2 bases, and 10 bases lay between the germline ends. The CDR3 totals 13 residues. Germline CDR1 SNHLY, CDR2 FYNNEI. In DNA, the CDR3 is TGTGCCAGCGTCCTGGAGCCTGGAAACACCATATATTTT. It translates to CASVLEPGNTIYF.

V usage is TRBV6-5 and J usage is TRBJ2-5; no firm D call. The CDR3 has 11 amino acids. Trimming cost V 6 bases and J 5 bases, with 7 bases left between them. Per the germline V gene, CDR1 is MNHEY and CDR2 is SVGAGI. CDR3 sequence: CASRSRETQYF. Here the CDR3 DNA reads TGTGCCAGCAGGAGTCGGGAGACCCAGTACTTC.

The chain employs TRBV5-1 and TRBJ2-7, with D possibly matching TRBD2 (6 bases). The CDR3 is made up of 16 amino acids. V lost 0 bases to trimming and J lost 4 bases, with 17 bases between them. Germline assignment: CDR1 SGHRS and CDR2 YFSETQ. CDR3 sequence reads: CASSLEVGAGGYEQYF. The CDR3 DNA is TGCGCCAGCAGCTTGGAGGTTGGGGCTGGGGGGTACGAGCAGTACTTC.

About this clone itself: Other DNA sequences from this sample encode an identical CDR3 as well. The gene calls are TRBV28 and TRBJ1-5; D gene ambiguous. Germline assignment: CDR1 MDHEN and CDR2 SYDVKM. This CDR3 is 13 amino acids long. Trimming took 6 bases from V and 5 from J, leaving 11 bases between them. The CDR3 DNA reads TGTGCCAGCAGCCCTCCCGGAGATCAGCCCCAGCATTTT. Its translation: CASSPPGDQPQHF.

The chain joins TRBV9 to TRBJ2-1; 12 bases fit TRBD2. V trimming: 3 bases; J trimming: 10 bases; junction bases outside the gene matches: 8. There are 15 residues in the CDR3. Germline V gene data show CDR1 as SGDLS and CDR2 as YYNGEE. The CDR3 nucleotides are TGTGCCAGCAGCGGGACTAGCGGGACCCTTAGGGAGCAGTTCTTC. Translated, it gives CASSGTSGTLREQFF.

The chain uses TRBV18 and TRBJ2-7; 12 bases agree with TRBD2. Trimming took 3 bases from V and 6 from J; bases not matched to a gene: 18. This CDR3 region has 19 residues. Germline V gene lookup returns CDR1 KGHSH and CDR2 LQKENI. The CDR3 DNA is TGTGCCAGCTCACCGCCCTTGGGTCTAGCGGGAGGGCCTCGCTCCGAGCAGTACTTC. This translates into CASSPPLGLAGGPRSEQYF.

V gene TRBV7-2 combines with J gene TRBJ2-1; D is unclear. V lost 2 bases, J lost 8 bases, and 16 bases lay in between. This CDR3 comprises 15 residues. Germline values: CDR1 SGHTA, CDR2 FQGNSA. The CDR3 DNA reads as TGTGCCAGCAGCTTAAGTCGGTCGCCACCCCATGAGCAGTTCTTC. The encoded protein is CASSLSRSPPHEQFF.

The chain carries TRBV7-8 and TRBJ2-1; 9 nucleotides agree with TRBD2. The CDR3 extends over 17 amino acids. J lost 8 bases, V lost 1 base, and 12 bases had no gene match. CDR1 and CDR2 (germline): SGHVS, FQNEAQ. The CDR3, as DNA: TGTGCCAGCAGCTTAGTCCCGGGACTAGCTATGATGGATGAGCAGTTCTTC. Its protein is CASSLVPGLAMMDEQFF.

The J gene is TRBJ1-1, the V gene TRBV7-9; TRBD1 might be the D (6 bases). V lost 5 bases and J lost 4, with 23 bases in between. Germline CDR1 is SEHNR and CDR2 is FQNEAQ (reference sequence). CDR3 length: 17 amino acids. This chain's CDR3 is CASSRRGGGPEGTEAFF. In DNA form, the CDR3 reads TGTGCCAGCAGCCGACGAGGGGGGGGCCCCGAGGGCACTGAAGCTTTCTTT.

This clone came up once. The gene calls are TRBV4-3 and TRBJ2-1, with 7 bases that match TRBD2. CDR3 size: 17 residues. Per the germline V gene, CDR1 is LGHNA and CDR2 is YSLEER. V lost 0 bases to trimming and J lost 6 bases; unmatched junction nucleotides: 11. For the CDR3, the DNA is TGCGCCAGCAGCCAAGATCCTCCGGCGGGAGCCCCCAATGAGCAGTTCTTC. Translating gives CASSQDPPAGAPNEQFF.

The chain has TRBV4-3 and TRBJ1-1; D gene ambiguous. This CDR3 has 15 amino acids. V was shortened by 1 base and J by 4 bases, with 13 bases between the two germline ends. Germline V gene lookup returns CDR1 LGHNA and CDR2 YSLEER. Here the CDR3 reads CASSQVSGSGTEAFF. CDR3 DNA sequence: TGCGCCAGCAGCCAAGTATCCGGGTCGGGCACTGAAGCTTTCTTT.

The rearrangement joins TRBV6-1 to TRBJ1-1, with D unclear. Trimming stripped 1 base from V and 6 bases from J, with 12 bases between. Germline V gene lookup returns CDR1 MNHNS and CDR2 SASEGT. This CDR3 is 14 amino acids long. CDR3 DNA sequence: TGTGCCAGCAGTGAAGGACTATTAGTGCCTGAAGCTTTCTTT. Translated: CASSEGLLVPEAFF.

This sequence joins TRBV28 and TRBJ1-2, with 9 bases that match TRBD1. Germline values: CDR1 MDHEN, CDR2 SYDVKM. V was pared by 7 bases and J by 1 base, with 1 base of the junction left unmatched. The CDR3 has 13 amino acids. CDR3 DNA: TGTGCCAGCACGGACAGGGGTAACTATGGCTACACCTTC. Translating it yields CASTDRGNYGYTF.

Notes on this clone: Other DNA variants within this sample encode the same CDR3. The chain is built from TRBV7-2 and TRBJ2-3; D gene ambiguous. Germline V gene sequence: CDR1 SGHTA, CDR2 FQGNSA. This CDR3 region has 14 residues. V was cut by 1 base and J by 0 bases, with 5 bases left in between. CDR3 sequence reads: CASSLVGSTDTQYF. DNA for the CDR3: TGTGCCAGCAGCTTAGTTGGGAGCACAGATACGCAGTATTTT.

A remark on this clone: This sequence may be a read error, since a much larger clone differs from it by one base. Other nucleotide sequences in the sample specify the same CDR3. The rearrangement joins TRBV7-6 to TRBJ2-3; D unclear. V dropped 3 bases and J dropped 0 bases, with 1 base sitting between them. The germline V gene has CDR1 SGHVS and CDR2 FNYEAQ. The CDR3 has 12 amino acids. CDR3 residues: CASSFSTDTQYF. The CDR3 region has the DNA TGTGCCAGCAGCTTTAGCACAGATACGCAGTATTTT. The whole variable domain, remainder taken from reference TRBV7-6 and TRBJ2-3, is GAGVSQSPRYKVTKRGQDVALRCDPISGHVSLYWYRQALGQGPEFLTYFNYEAQQDKSGLPNDRFSAERPEGSISTLTIQRTEQRDSAMYRCASSFSTDTQYFGPGTRLTVL.

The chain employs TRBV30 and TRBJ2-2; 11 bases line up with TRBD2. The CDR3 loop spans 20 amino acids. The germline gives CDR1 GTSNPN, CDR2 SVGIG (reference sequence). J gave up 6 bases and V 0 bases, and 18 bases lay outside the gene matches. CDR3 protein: CAWSVDTSGRIVKSSGELFF. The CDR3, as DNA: TGTGCCTGGAGTGTTGATACTAGCGGGAGAATTGTAAAGTCTTCCGGGGAGCTGTTTTTT.

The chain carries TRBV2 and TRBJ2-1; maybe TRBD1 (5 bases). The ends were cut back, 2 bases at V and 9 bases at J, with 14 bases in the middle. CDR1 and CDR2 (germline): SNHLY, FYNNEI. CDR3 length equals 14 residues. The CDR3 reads CASSEIGPRGEQFF. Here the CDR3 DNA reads TGTGCCAGCAGTGAAATTGGGCCTAGGGGTGAGCAGTTCTTC. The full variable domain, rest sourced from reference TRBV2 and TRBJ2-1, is EPEVTQTPSHQVTQMGQEVILRCVPISNHLYFYWYRQILGQKVEFLVSFYNNEISEKSEIFDDQFSVERPDGSNFTLKIRSTKLEDSAMYFCASSEIGPRGEQFFGPGTRLTVL.

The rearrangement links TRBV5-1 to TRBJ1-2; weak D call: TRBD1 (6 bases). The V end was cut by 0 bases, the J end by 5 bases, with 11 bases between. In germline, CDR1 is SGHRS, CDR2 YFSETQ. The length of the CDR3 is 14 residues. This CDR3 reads CASSLEAQGYGYTF. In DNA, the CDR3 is TGCGCCAGCAGCTTGGAGGCCCAGGGGTATGGCTACACCTTC.

The CDR3 DNA is TGTGCCAGTAGTATTGCCCACCAACAGGGGGCTCTAGGCTATGGCTACACCTTC. It encodes CASSIAHQQGALGYGYTF. The chain couples TRBV19 to TRBJ1-2, with 9 bases matching TRBD1. The CDR3 has 18 amino acids. CDR1 is LNHDA and CDR2 is SQIVND in the germline V gene (reference sequence). V dropped 3 bases and J dropped 4; count of bases not matched to a gene: 15.

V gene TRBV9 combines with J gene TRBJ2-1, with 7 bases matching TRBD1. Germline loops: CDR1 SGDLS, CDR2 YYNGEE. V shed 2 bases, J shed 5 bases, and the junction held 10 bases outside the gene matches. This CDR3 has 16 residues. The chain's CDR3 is CASSVTGSTGHNEQFF. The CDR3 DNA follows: TGTGCCAGCAGCGTGACAGGGAGTACGGGGCACAATGAGCAGTTCTTC.

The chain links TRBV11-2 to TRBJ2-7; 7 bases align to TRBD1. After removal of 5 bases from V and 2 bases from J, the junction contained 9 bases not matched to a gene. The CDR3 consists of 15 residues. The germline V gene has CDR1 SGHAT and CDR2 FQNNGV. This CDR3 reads CASSTRDRPTYEQYF. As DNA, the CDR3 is TGTGCCAGCAGCACCCGGGACAGACCAACCTACGAGCAGTACTTC.

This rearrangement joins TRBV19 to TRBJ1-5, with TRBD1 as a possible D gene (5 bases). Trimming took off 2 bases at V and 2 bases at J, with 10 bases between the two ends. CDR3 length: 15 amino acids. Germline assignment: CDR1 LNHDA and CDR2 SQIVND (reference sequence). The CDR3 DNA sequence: TGTGCCAGTAGTATACAGGGTCAGGGCAATCAGCCCCAGCATTTT. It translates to CASSIQGQGNQPQHF. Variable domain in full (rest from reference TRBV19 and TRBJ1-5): DGGITQSPKYLFRKEGQNVTLSCEQNLNHDAMYWYRQDPGQGLRLIYYSQIVNDFQKGDIAEGYSVSREKKESFPLTVTSAQKNPTAFYLCASSIQGQGNQPQHFGDGTRLSIL.

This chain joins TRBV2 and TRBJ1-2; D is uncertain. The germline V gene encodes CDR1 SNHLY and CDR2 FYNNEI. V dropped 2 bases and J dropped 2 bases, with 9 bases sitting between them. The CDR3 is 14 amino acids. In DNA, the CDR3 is TGTGCCAGCAGTGAATCTCAGTACAACTATGGCTACACCTTC. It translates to CASSESQYNYGYTF.

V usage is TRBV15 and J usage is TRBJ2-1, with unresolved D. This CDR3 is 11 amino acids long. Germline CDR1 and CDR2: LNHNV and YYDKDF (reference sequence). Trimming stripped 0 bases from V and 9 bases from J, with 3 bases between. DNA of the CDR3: TGTGCCACCAGCAGAGAGAGTGAGCAGTTCTTC. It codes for CATSRESEQFF.

In DNA, the CDR3 is TGTGCCAGCTCACCAATGGGGACCTCCTACAATGAGCAGTTCTTC. Translation: CASSPMGTSYNEQFF. The chain joins TRBV18 to TRBJ2-1; D assignment may be TRBD1 or TRBD2 (5 bases each). The CDR3 is made up of 15 amino acids. The V end was cut by 2 bases, the J end by 0 bases, with 8 bases between. Germline assignment: CDR1 KGHSH and CDR2 LQKENI.

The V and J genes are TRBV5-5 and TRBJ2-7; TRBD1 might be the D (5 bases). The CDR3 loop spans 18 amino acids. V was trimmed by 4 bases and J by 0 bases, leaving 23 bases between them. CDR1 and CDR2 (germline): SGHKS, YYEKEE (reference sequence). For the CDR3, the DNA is TGTGCCAGCAGCGGAATTGATAGGGGTAAATTTAGCTCCTACGAGCAGTACTTC. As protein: CASSGIDRGKFSSYEQYF.

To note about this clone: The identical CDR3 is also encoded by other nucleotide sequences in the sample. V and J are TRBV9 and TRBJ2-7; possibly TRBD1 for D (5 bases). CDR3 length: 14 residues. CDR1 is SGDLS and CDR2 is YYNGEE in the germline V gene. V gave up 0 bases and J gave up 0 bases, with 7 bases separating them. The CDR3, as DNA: TGTGCCAGCAGCGTAGCCACAGGCTCCTACGAGCAGTACTTC. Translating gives CASSVATGSYEQYF.

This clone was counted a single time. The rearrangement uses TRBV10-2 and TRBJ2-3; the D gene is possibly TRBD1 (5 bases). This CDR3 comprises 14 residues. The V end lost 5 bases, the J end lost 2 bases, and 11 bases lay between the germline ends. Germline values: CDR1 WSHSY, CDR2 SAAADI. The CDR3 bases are TGCGCCAGCAGTATTGGCGGACACACAGATACGCAGTATTTT. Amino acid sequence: CASSIGGHTDTQYF.

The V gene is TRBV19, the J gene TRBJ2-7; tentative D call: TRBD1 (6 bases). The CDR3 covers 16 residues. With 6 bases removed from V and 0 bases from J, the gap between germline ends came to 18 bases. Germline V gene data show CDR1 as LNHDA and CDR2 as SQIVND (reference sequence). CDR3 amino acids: CASSRSDSWSSYEQYF. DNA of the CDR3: TGTGCCAGTAGCCGATCGGACAGCTGGAGCTCCTACGAGCAGTACTTC.